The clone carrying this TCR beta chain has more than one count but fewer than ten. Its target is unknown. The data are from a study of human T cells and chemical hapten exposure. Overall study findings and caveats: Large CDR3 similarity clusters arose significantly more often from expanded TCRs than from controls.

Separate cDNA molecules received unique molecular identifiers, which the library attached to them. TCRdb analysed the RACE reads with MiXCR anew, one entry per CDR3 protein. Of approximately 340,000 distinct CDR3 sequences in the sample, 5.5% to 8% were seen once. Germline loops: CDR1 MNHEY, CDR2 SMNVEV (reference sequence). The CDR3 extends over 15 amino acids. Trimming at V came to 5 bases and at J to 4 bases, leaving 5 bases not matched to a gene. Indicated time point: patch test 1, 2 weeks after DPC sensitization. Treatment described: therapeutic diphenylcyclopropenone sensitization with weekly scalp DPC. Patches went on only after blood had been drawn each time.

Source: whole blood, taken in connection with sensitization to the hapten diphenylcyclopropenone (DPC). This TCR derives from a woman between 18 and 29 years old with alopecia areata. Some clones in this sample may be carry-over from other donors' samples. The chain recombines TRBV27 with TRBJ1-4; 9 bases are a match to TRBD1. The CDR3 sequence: CASSRRTGVNEKLFF. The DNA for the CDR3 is TGTGCCAGCAGTCGCCGGACAGGGGTTAATGAAAAACTGTTTTTT.